Presented here are 15 T cell receptor beta chains from one specimen sequenced in a study of shared clonotypes between healthy human individuals (dated by TCRdb to 2019 to 2021). The library was built by means of the immunoSEQ multiplex PCR assay. TCRdb took this table from immuneACCESS and kept in-frame rearrangements with V and J called. Such tables lack part of the clones; where checked against another copy, unresolved V genes explain under half of the gap, and the rest is unexplained. In all, the sample holds over a million clones, and about 77% of those were seen once. The ten largest clonotypes hold about 1.5% of the sample. The sequenced material came from memory CD4+ T cells sorted from blood. Explained via the paper, the cell subset or site label denotes: CD45RA-negative fraction. The receptors come from a man younger than 35 in good health.

The J gene is TRBJ1-6, the V gene TRBV5-1, with a weak D call TRBD1 (6 bases). The CDR3 extends over 16 amino acids. From germline, CDR1 is SGHRS and CDR2 YFSETQ. Trimming left V 4 bases short and J 9 bases short, with 20 bases between. The CDR3 loop reads CASSPTQQGNGSPLHF. CDR3 coding DNA: TGCGCCAGCAGCCCTACCCAACAGGGCAACGGTTCACCCCTCCACTTT. The whole variable domain, remainder taken from reference TRBV5-1 and TRBJ1-6, is KAGVTQTPRYLIKTRGQQVTLSCSPISGHRSVSWYQQTPGQGLQFLFEYFSETQRNKGNFPGRFSGRQFSNSRSEMNVSTLELGDSALYLCASSPTQQGNGSPLHFGNGTRLTVT.

The V call is TRBV6-1, the J call TRBJ1-4; D call uncertain. Germline assignment: CDR1 MNHNS and CDR2 SASEGT. Trimming cost V 2 bases and J 4 bases, with 11 bases left between them. The CDR3 is made up of 15 amino acids. CDR3 DNA: TGTGCCAGCAGTGAAATGGACCGTCGTAATGAAAAACTGTTTTTT. Amino acid sequence: CASSEMDRRNEKLFF.

This clone was counted ten times or more. The chain couples TRBV5-1 to TRBJ2-5; 9 nucleotides line up with TRBD1. Germline V gene lookup returns CDR1 SGHRS and CDR2 YFSETQ. The CDR3 covers 15 residues. J lost 4 bases, V lost 4 bases, and 8 bases had no gene match. The CDR3 DNA follows: TGCGCCAGCAGCGCCCTCGGGGACAGGGCAGAGACCCAGTACTTC. The encoded protein is CASSALGDRAETQYF.

The chain employs TRBV18 and TRBJ1-3; possibly TRBD1 for D (6 bases). The V end was cut by 2 bases, the J end by 3 bases, with 11 bases between. Germline values: CDR1 KGHSH, CDR2 LQKENI. This CDR3 contains 15 residues. The CDR3 DNA follows: TGTGCCAGCTCACCAAACAGGGAGAATGGAAACACCATATATTTT. This sequence encodes CASSPNRENGNTIYF.

This clone was seen more than once but under ten times. This CDR3 is CASSVKGGEDGTEAFF. The CDR3 DNA sequence: TGTGCCAGCAGCGTGAAAGGCGGGGAAGATGGGACTGAAGCTTTCTTT. V and J are TRBV9 and TRBJ1-1; D not certain. Germline assignment: CDR1 SGDLS and CDR2 YYNGEE. V lost 2 bases to trimming and J lost 5 bases, with 19 bases between them. This CDR3 contains 16 residues. The full variable domain, rest sourced from reference TRBV9 and TRBJ1-1, is DSGVTQTPKHLITATGQRVTLRCSPRSGDLSVYWYQQSLDQGLQFLIQYYNGEERAKGNILERFSAQQFPDLHSELNLSSLELGDSALYFCASSVKGGEDGTEAFFGQGTRLTVV.

The chain uses TRBV7-9 and TRBJ2-3, with 7 bases fitting TRBD2. Germline lookup yields CDR1 SEHNR and CDR2 FQNEAQ (reference sequence). This CDR3 spans 16 amino acids. Losses at the gene ends were 6 bases for V and 4 bases for J; bases not matched to a gene: 13. Here the CDR3 DNA reads TGTGCCAGCAGGTGGGCTAGGGCGGGAGACGCAGATACGCAGTATTTT. Its protein product is CASRWARAGDADTQYF.

Only one count was recorded for this clone. Other DNA variants within this sample encode the same CDR3. The rearrangement uses TRBV7-9 and TRBJ2-7; D may correspond to TRBD1 or TRBD2 (5 bases each). The CDR3 loop spans 14 amino acids. Trimming removed 1 base from V and 2 bases from J, with 9 bases in between. Looked up from germline, CDR1 is SEHNR and CDR2 is FQNEAQ (reference sequence). This CDR3 is CASSLGGRAYEQYF. CDR3 DNA: TGTGCCAGCAGCTTAGGGGGGAGAGCCTACGAGCAGTACTTC.

This clone was seen many times. The rearrangement joins TRBV2 to TRBJ1-2; TRBD1 agrees at 8 bases. Germline loops: CDR1 SNHLY, CDR2 FYNNEI. The CDR3 sequence is 15 residues long. With 7 bases clipped from V and 4 bases from J, the junction kept 11 bases outside the gene matches. CDR3: CASISETGVVYGYTF. The CDR3 DNA is TGTGCCAGCATCTCCGAGACAGGGGTGGTCTATGGCTACACCTTC.

The chain uses TRBV18 and TRBJ2-3; D call uncertain. Deletions cut 6 bases from V and 1 base from J, with 14 bases between. Germline-derived CDR1 and CDR2 are KGHSH and LQKENI. The CDR3 is made up of 15 amino acids. The CDR3 loop is CASSNQVAGTDTQYF. The CDR3 DNA reads as TGTGCCAGCTCGAACCAGGTGGCCGGCACAGATACGCAGTATTTT.

This chain connects TRBV5-1 to TRBJ1-4; a weak D match, TRBD1 (6 bases). Germline V gene sequence: CDR1 SGHRS, CDR2 YFSETQ. The CDR3 extends over 14 amino acids. Trimming cost V 3 bases and J 4 bases, with 10 bases left between them. CDR3 DNA sequence: TGCGCCAGCAGCTCGGACAGTTTTAATGAAAAACTGTTTTTT. This codes for CASSSDSFNEKLFF.

The CDR3 spells CASSENTQRGYTF. The CDR3 bases are TGTGCCAGCAGTGAGAATACCCAGCGGGGCTACACCTTC. This chain connects TRBV2 to TRBJ1-2; D gene unclear. V lost 3 bases and J lost 8, with 13 bases in between. CDR3 size: 13 residues. Germline CDR1 reads SNHLY; CDR2 reads FYNNEI.

V usage is TRBV7-2 and J usage is TRBJ2-7; 12 nucleotides line up with TRBD2. CDR1 is SGHTA and CDR2 is FQGNSA in the germline V gene. The CDR3 totals 13 residues. J lost 9 bases, V lost 5 bases, and 5 bases had no gene match. For the CDR3, the DNA is TGTGCCAGCAGCCCCCTGGGACTAGCGGGGCAGTACTTC. Residues: CASSPLGLAGQYF.

The chain is built from TRBV11-2 and TRBJ2-7; the D gene could be TRBD1 or TRBD2 (5 bases each). Trimming left V 1 base short and J 0 bases short, with 10 bases between. This CDR3 comprises 15 residues. Germline V lookup: CDR1 SGHAT, CDR2 FQNNGV. The CDR3 spells CASSLGPGTSYEQYF. DNA of the CDR3: TGTGCCAGCAGCTTAGGCCCCGGGACCTCCTACGAGCAGTACTTC.

There are a few counts of this clone. The V call is TRBV5-1, the J call TRBJ2-6, with 9 bases matching TRBD1. This CDR3 is 15 amino acids long. Germline loops: CDR1 SGHRS, CDR2 YFSETQ. The V segment lost 7 bases and the J segment 4 bases; nucleotides outside the gene matches: 6. CDR3 DNA sequence: TGCGCCAGCCGGGACAGGGTATCAGGGGCCAACGTCCTGACTTTC. Residues: CASRDRVSGANVLTF.

The chain is built from TRBV9 and TRBJ2-7; D is possibly TRBD2 (6 bases). The CDR3 sequence is 13 residues long. Germline V gives CDR1 SGDLS, CDR2 YYNGEE. V shed 3 bases and J shed 3 bases, with 10 bases lying between them. The CDR3 nucleotides read TGTGCCAGCAGCGCCTCGGGGGTCTACGAGCAGTACTTC. It yields the protein CASSASGVYEQYF.